This is a list of T cell receptor beta chains from one sample in a study of T cell clonotyping in hematopoietic cell transplantation. Method: immunoSEQ multiplex PCR; TCRdb's copy keeps in-frame clones and lacks some. The sample contains more than 65,000 clones, 94% of which appear only once. The specimen sequenced was peripheral blood mononuclear cells. All receptors come from a middle-aged man in good health. Some clones in this sample may be carry-over from other donors' samples. Both conserved end residues are part of each CDR3. Fields, in order: V gene, D gene, clone size, J gene, CDR3 protein, CDR3 DNA. The D gene is left open where the match is weak. The listing skips clone size in some rows; elsewhere it reads once, few, many or a size class.

v_gene: TRBV2; d_gene: NA; abundance: NA; j_gene: TRBJ2-1; CDR3aa: CASSDPGTYNEQFF; CDR3nt: TGTGCCAGCAGTGACCCCGGGACTTACAATGAGCAGTTCTTC
v_gene: TRBV11-2; d_gene: NA; abundance: NA; j_gene: TRBJ2-7; CDR3aa: CASSTTRGEYEQYF; CDR3nt: TGTGCCAGCAGCACCACTCGCGGTGAATACGAGCAGTACTTC
v_gene: TRBV7-3; d_gene: NA; abundance: NA; j_gene: TRBJ2-3; CDR3aa: CASSATDTQYF; CDR3nt: TGTGCCAGCAGCGCCACAGATACGCAGTATTTT
v_gene: TRBV10-3; d_gene: TRBD1; abundance: NA; j_gene: TRBJ2-7; CDR3aa: CAISGTTGIGSEQYF; CDR3nt: TGTGCCATCAGTGGAACGACAGGGATTGGTAGCGAGCAGTACTTC
v_gene: TRBV5-5; d_gene: NA; abundance: NA; j_gene: TRBJ1-5; CDR3aa: CASSLVLGGLGNQPQHF; CDR3nt: TGTGCCAGCAGCTTGGTTTTGGGGGGCCTGGGCAATCAGCCCCAGCATTTT
v_gene: TRBV28; d_gene: TRBD1; abundance: NA; j_gene: TRBJ2-7; CDR3aa: CASSFRDSSYEQYF; CDR3nt: TGTGCCAGCAGTTTTAGGGACAGCTCCTACGAGCAGTACTTC
v_gene: TRBV4-2; d_gene: NA; abundance: NA; j_gene: TRBJ2-2; CDR3aa: CASRLFGGELFF; CDR3nt: TGTGCCAGCAGGCTTTTCGGCGGGGAGCTGTTTTTT
v_gene: TRBV28; d_gene: TRBD1; abundance: NA; j_gene: TRBJ2-5; CDR3aa: CASSPTGAETQYF; CDR3nt: TGTGCCAGCAGCCCGACAGGGGCAGAGACCCAGTACTTC
v_gene: TRBV4-1; d_gene: NA; abundance: once; j_gene: TRBJ1-5; CDR3aa: CASSREVSNQPQHF; CDR3nt: TGCGCCAGCAGCCGAGAGGTAAGCAATCAGCCCCAGCATTTT
v_gene: TRBV7-3; d_gene: NA; abundance: NA; j_gene: TRBJ2-3; CDR3aa: CASSTGLPTDTQYF; CDR3nt: TGTGCCAGCAGCACGGGACTCCCCACAGATACGCAGTATTTT
v_gene: TRBV7-2; d_gene: NA; abundance: once; j_gene: TRBJ2-1; CDR3aa: CASSFILREQFF; CDR3nt: TGTGCCAGCAGCTTCATCCTGAGGGAGCAGTTCTTC
v_gene: TRBV19; d_gene: TRBD2; abundance: NA; j_gene: TRBJ2-3; CDR3aa: CASRREGGTDTQYF; CDR3nt: TGTGCCAGTAGAAGGGAGGGAGGCACAGATACGCAGTATTTT
v_gene: TRBV6-5; d_gene: TRBD1; abundance: NA; j_gene: TRBJ2-7; CDR3aa: CASSRDREGLYF; CDR3nt: TGTGCCAGCAGTCGGGACAGGGAAGGACTGTACTTC